These T cell receptor beta chains were read from a single sample in a study of vaccination and CD4 T cells after COVID-19. For these TCRs, the target antigens are not known. Each CDR3 protein gets one entry after TCRdb re-called the PCR reads with MiXCR. The top ten clones hold roughly 4.9% of a sample with tens of thousands of distinct CDR3 sequences, under 55% of them seen once. The sample comprised CD4+ T cells from blood, cultured in vitro. The receptors come from a human donor who had recovered from COVID-19. Each CDR3 is given with its conserved first and last residue. A D gene is named only where the DNA matches it firmly. Size is stated for part of the rows, as once, few or many counts, or as a class when the clone is expanded.

V	J	size	D	DNA	CDR3
TRBV6-1	TRBJ2-3	few	TRBD1	TGTGCCAGCAGTGACCCACTCGCCTGGACAGGGGCTGATACGCAGTATTTT	CASSDPLAWTGADTQYF
TRBV20-1	TRBJ2-1	NA	NA	TGCAGTGCCTGGATTTCCAATGAGCAGTTCTTC	CSAWISNEQFF
TRBV6-2/TRBV6-3	TRBJ1-6	NA	NA	TGTGCCAGCAGTTACGGGCTTGCACCCCTCCACTTT	CASSYGLAPLHF
TRBV5-4	TRBJ2-1	NA	TRBD1	TGTGCCAGCAGCGCCGGGACAGTGATTAATGAGCAGTTCTTC	CASSAGTVINEQFF
TRBV5-1	TRBJ1-6	NA	NA	TGCGCCAGCAGCTGGGGACGAGAGCGGAATTCACCCCTCCACTTT	CASSWGRERNSPLHF
TRBV20-1	TRBJ1-1	NA	NA	TGCAGTGCCATCAGGCGGAACTTGAACACTGAAGCTTTCTTT	CSAIRRNLNTEAFF
TRBV7-2	TRBJ2-7	few	TRBD2	TGTGCCAGCAGCTTAGAGCCTAGCGGGGGGGGCCACGAGCAGTACTTC	CASSLEPSGGGHEQYF
TRBV4-2	TRBJ1-3	NA	TRBD1	TGTGCCAGCAGCCCAGTGCGGGGACAGGGAACTGGAAACACCATATATTTT	CASSPVRGQGTGNTIYF
TRBV7-9	TRBJ2-1	NA	NA	TGTGCCAGCAGTTTAGGGGCAGCTAGTGGCGATGAGCAGTTCTTC	CASSLGAASGDEQFF
TRBV2	TRBJ2-4	NA	NA	TGTGCCAGCAGGGGATCCAAAAACATTCAGTACTTC	CASRGSKNIQYF
TRBV27	TRBJ2-1	NA	TRBD2	TGTGCCAGCAGTCCGGGACTAGCGGGAGGAAGGGGCTACAATGAGCAGTTCTTC	CASSPGLAGGRGYNEQFF
TRBV6-1	TRBJ2-7	NA	TRBD2	TGTGCCAGCAAGACTAGCGGAACCTACGAGCAGTACTTC	CASKTSGTYEQYF
TRBV12-3/TRBV12-4	TRBJ1-4	NA	TRBD1	TGTGCCAGCAGATTCGACAGGGAGGGAGGTGAAAAACTGTTTTTT	CASRFDREGGEKLFF
TRBV7-9	TRBJ1-2	NA	TRBD1	TGTGCCAGCAGCTTACCTCTGACAGGGGCTAGCTATGGCTACACCTTC	CASSLPLTGASYGYTF
TRBV5-4	TRBJ2-7	NA	NA	TGTGCCAGCAGCAACTGGGCCTCCTACGAGCAGTACTTC	CASSNWASYEQYF
TRBV30	TRBJ1-2	NA	NA	TGTGCCTGGAGTCAAGGGGCGACTGGGGGCTACACCTTC	CAWSQGATGGYTF
TRBV19	TRBJ1-5	few	NA	TGTGCCAGTAGTACCTTGCGGGACTTACTTGACGGAAACAATCAGCCCCAGCATTTT	CASSTLRDLLDGNNQPQHF
TRBV6-2/TRBV6-3	TRBJ1-5	few	TRBD1	TGTGCCAGCAGTTACAGGCACAGGGGGAGCAATCAGCCCCAGCATTTT	CASSYRHRGSNQPQHF
TRBV15	TRBJ2-5	few	NA	TGTGCCACCGGGGCGACCCAAGGGACCCAGTACTTC	CATGATQGTQYF
TRBV7-2	TRBJ1-2	NA	TRBD1	TGTGCCAACAGGGGCCCCAGTGGCTTGGGCTACACCTTC	CANRGPSGLGYTF
TRBV20-1	TRBJ1-2	few	TRBD1	TGCAGTGCTAGAGGTCCGGGACAGGGAAGCTATGGCTACACCTTC	CSARGPGQGSYGYTF
TRBV30	TRBJ2-4	NA	TRBD1	TGTGCATGGAGTTACAGGGGCGAGAAAAACATTCAGTACTTC	CAWSYRGEKNIQYF
TRBV2	TRBJ2-7	NA	TRBD1	TGTGCCAGCAAGAAGCGGGACAGGGACTTCTACGAGCAGTACTTC	CASKKRDRDFYEQYF
TRBV27	TRBJ2-5	NA	TRBD2	TGTGCCAGCAGTTGGGGGGGGCTAGCGGGCCCAGAGACCCAGTACTTC	CASSWGGLAGPETQYF
TRBV7-8	TRBJ1-1	NA	NA	TGTGCCAGCAGCACACAGATGAACACTGAAGCTTTCTTT	CASSTQMNTEAFF
TRBV7-9	TRBJ1-1	few	TRBD1	TGTGCCAGCAGCTGGACAGGGTTGAACACTGAAGCTTTCTTT	CASSWTGLNTEAFF
TRBV20-1	TRBJ1-3	NA	TRBD1	TGCAGTGCTAGGGACAGGGGTTTGGGCATATATTTT	CSARDRGLGIYF
TRBV15	TRBJ2-7	NA	TRBD1	TGTGCCACCAGCAGATACGGACAGGAAGACTACGAGCAGTACTTC	CATSRYGQEDYEQYF
TRBV5-5	TRBJ2-2	NA	TRBD1	TGTGCCAGCAGCTTGGGGGACAGGGTTCCTCGGGAGCTGTTTTTT	CASSLGDRVPRELFF
TRBV7-8	TRBJ2-7	few	NA	TGTGCCAGCAGCTCTCGAGGACAGCTGATCTCCTACGAGCAGTACTTC	CASSSRGQLISYEQYF
TRBV20-1	TRBJ1-2	NA	NA	TGCAGTGCTACCAACAGGGTAACTAACTATGGCTACACCTTC	CSATNRVTNYGYTF
TRBV7-2	TRBJ2-5	NA	NA	TGTGCCAGCAGCCCACATCCCAGGGGCCCAGAGACCCAGTACTTC	CASSPHPRGPETQYF
TRBV2	TRBJ1-2	once	NA	TGTGCCAGCAGCCAGGGAAAAGGTCCGGGCTACACCTTC	CASSQGKGPGYTF
TRBV6-1	TRBJ2-7	NA	NA	TGTGCCAGCAGTCAGGGACCAACCTACGAGCAGTACTTC	CASSQGPTYEQYF
TRBV19	TRBJ2-1	NA	NA	TGTGCCAGTAGTTACCTTGGTCAGGGTGTCAATGAGCAGTTCTTC	CASSYLGQGVNEQFF
TRBV20-1	TRBJ1-1	few	NA	TGCAGTGCTACGGAGAACACTGAAGCTTTCTTT	CSATENTEAFF
TRBV10-1	TRBJ2-7	NA	TRBD2	TGCGCCAGCAGTGATGGACTAGCGGGCTACGAGCAGTACTTC	CASSDGLAGYEQYF
TRBV6-2/TRBV6-3	TRBJ1-1	few	NA	TGTGCCAGCAGCTGGTTTACCATGAACACTGAAGCTTTCTTT	CASSWFTMNTEAFF
TRBV18	TRBJ1-5	NA	TRBD1	TGTGCCAGCTCCGGACAGGGGACTTATAGCAATCAGCCCCAGCATTTT	CASSGQGTYSNQPQHF
TRBV15	TRBJ1-4	NA	TRBD1	TGTGCCACCAACAGGGGGTATAATGAAAAACTGTTTTTT	CATNRGYNEKLFF